Listed here is a single T cell receptor beta chain. These data belong to a study of blood T cell repertoires in COVID-19. The J segment lost 3 bases and the V segment lost 4 bases, leaving 9 bases of the junction unmatched. Germline V gene sequence: CDR1 SNHLY, CDR2 FYNNEI. There are 16 residues in the CDR3. The repertoire was sequenced with immunoSEQ multiplex PCR; TCRdb's copy has only in-frame clones and lacks some. The sample lists 120,000 to 150,000 clones, over 80% occurring once. This receptor was taken from a woman in her thirties or forties with active or convalescent COVID-19. The V and J genes are TRBV2 and TRBJ2-3, with 8 bases lining up with TRBD1. The sequenced sample consisted of peripheral blood. The CDR3 DNA reads TGTGCCAGCAGTGTGTCGGCAGGGGGCCAGACAGATACGCAGTATTTT. It encodes CASSVSAGGQTDTQYF.